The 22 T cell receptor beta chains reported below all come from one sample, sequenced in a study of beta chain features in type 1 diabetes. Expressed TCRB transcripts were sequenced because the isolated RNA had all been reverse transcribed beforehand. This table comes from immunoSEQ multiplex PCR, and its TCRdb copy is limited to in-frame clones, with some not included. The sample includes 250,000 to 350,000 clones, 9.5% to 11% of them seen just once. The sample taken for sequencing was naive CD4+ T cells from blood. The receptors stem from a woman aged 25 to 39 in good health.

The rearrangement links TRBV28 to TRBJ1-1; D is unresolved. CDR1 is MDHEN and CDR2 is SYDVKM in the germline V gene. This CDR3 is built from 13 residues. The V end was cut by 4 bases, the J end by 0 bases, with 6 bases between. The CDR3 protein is CASSSQMNTEAFF. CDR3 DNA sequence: TGTGCCAGCAGTTCCCAAATGAACACTGAAGCTTTCTTT.

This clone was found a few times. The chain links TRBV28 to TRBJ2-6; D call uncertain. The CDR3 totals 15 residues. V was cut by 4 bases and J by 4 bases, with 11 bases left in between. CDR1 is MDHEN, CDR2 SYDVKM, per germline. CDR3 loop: CASSYAGSGANVLTF. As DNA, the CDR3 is TGTGCCAGCAGTTACGCAGGAAGCGGGGCCAACGTCCTGACTTTC.

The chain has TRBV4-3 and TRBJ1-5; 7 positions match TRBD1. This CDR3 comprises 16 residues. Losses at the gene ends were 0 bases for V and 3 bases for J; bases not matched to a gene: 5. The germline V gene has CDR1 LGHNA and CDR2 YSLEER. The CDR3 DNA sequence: TGCGCCAGCAGCCAAGATCAGGGGGGCTTCAATCAGCCCCAGCATTTT. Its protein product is CASSQDQGGFNQPQHF.

The CDR3 spells CASSLNPRGRGETQYF. CDR3 bases: TGTGCCAGCAGCTTAAACCCCCGAGGGAGGGGGGAGACCCAGTACTTC. The chain is built from TRBV7-3 and TRBJ2-5, with a tentative D call TRBD2 (7 bases). Germline CDR1 SGHTA, CDR2 FQGTGA. CDR3 length: 16 residues. V lost 1 base, J lost 5 bases, and 17 bases lay in between.

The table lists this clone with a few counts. This CDR3 is CASSPSGQPQHF. The DNA of the CDR3 is TGTGCCAGCTCACCATCGGGACAGCCCCAGCATTTT. V is TRBV18 and J is TRBJ1-5; D is undetermined. The CDR3 sequence is 12 residues long. V dropped 2 bases and J dropped 7 bases, with 6 bases sitting between them. From germline, CDR1 is KGHSH and CDR2 LQKENI.

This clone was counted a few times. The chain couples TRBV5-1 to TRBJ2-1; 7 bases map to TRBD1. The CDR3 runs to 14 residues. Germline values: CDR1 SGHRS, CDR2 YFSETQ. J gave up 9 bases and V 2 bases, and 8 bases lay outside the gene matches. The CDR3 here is CASSLSAGGAEQFF. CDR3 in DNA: TGCGCCAGCAGCTTATCGGCAGGGGGAGCTGAGCAGTTCTTC. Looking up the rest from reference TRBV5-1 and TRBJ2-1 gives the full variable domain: KAGVTQTPRYLIKTRGQQVTLSCSPISGHRSVSWYQQTPGQGLQFLFEYFSETQRNKGNFPGRFSGRQFSNSRSEMNVSTLELGDSALYLCASSLSAGGAEQFFGPGTRLTVL.

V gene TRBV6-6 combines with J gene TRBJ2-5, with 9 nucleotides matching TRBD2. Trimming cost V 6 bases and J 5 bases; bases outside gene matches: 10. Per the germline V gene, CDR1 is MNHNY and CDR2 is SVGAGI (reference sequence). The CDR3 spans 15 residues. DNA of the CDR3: TGTGCCAGCAGGTCGGGGCGGGAGGGCCGGGAGACCCAGTACTTC. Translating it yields CASRSGREGRETQYF.

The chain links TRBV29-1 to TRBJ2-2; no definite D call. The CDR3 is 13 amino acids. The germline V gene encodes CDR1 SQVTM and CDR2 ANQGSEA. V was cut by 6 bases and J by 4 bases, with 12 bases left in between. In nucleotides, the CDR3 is TGCAGCGTGAGGCCAGTCCGCACCGGGGAGCTGTTTTTT. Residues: CSVRPVRTGELFF.

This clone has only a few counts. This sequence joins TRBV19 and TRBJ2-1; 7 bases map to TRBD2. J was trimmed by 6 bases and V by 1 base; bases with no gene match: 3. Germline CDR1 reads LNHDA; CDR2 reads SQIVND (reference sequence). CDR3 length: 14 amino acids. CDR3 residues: CASSIAREANEQFF. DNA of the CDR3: TGTGCCAGTAGTATAGCTCGGGAGGCCAATGAGCAGTTCTTC.

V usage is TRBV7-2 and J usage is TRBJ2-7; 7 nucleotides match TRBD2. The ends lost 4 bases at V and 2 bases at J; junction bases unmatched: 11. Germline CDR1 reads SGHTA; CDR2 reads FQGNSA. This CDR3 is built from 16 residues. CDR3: CASSSLGAGDAYEQYF. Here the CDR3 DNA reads TGTGCCAGCAGCTCACTTGGGGCGGGAGATGCCTACGAGCAGTACTTC.

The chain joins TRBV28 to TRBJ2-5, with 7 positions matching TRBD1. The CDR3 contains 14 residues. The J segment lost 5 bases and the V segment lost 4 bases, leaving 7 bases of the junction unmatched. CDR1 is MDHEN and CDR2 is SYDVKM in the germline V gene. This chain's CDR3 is CASSWTGRGETQYF. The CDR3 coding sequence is TGTGCCAGCAGTTGGACAGGAAGGGGGGAGACCCAGTACTTC.

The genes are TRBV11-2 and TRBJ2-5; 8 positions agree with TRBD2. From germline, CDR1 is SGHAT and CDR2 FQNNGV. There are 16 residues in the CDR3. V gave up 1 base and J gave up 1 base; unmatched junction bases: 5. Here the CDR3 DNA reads TGTGCCAGCAGCTTAGCCCTAGCGGGTTCCCAAGAGACCCAGTACTTC. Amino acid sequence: CASSLALAGSQETQYF. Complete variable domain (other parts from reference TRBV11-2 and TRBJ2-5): EAGVAQSPRYKIIEKRQSVAFWCNPISGHATLYWYQQILGQGPKLLIQFQNNGVVDDSQLPKDRFSAERLKGVDSTLKIQPAKLEDSAVYLCASSLALAGSQETQYFGPGTRLLVL.

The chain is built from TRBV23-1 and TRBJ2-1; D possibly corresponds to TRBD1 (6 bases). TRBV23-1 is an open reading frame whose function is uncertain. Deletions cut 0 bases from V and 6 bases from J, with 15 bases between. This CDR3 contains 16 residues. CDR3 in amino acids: CASSQSSQGDCNEQFF. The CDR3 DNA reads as TGCGCCAGCAGTCAATCGTCACAGGGCGATTGCAATGAGCAGTTCTTC.

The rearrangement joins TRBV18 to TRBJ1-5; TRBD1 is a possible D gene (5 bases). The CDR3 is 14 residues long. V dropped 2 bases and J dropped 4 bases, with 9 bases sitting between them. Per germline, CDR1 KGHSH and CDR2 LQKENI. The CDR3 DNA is TGTGCCAGCTCACCAGACCAGGGTAATCAGCCCCAGCATTTT. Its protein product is CASSPDQGNQPQHF.

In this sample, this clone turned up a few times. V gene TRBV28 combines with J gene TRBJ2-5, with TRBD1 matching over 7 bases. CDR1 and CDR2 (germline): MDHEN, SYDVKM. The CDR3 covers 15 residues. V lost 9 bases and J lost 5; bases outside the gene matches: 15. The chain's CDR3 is CASKPNLGRGETQYF. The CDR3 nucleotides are TGTGCCAGTAAACCCAACCTGGGCAGGGGGGAGACCCAGTACTTC.

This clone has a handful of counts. CDR3 loop: CASSPGGGNQPQHF. The CDR3 DNA reads as TGTGCCAGCAGCCCCGGAGGGGGCAATCAGCCCCAGCATTTT. The chain joins TRBV16 to TRBJ1-5; possible D gene TRBD1, 5 bases. The V gene lost 4 bases and the J gene lost 2 bases, with 9 bases spanning the gap. CDR1 is KGHSY, CDR2 FQNENV, per germline. CDR3 size: 14 residues.

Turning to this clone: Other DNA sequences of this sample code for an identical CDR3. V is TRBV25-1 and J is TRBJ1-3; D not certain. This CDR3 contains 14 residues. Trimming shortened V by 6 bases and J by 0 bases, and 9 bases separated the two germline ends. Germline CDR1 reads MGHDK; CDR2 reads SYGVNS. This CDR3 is CASSLTGSGNTIYF. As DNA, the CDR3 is TGTGCCAGCAGCCTCACCGGCTCTGGAAACACCATATATTTT.

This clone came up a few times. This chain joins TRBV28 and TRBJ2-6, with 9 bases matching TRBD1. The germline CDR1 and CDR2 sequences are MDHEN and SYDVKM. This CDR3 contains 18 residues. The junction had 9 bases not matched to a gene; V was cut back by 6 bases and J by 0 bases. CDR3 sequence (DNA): TGTGCCAGCAGCCCGACCCCGGGACAGGGCTCTGGGGCCAACGTCCTGACTTTC. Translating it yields CASSPTPGQGSGANVLTF.

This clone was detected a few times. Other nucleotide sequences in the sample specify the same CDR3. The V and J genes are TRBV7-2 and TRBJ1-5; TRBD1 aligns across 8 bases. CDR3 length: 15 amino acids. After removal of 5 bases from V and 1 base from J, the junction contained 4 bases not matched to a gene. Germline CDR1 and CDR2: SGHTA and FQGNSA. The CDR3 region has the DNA TGTGCCAGCAGCCCTCGGACAGGGAGCAATCAGCCCCAGCATTTT. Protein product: CASSPRTGSNQPQHF.

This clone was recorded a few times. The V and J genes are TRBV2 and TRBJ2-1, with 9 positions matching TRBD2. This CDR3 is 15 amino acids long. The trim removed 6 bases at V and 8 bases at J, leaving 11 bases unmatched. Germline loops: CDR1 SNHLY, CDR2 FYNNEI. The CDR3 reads CASSEIAGVGYEQFF. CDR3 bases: TGTGCCAGCAGCGAGATAGCGGGAGTTGGCTATGAGCAGTTCTTC.

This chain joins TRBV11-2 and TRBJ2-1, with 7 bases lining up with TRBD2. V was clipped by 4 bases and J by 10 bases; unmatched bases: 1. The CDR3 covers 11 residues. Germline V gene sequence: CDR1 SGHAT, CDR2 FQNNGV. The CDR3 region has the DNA TGTGCCAGCAGCTCAGCGGGAGAGCAGTTCTTC. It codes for CASSSAGEQFF.

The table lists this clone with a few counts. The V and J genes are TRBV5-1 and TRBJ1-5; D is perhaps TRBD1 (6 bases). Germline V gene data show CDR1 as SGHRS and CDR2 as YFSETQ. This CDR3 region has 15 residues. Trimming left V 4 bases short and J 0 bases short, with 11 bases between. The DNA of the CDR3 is TGCGCCAGCAGCCTCACAGGGATTAGCAATCAGCCCCAGCATTTT. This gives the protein CASSLTGISNQPQHF.